This T cell receptor (beta chain) was found in a study of cytomegalovirus exposure and HLA in healthy donors. The V end lost 3 bases, the J end lost 2 bases, and 9 bases lay between the germline ends. Germline V lookup: CDR1 MRHNA, CDR2 SNTAGT. The length of the CDR3 is 14 residues. The table lists this clone with a few counts. PCR used 60 Vbeta primers and 13 Jbeta primers. The protocol was immunoSEQ multiplex PCR, while the TCRdb copy is restricted to in-frame clones and leaves out a portion. This sample has 150,000 to 200,000 clones; approximately 71% occur once, and the top ten carry around 10%. This clonotype originated in a man between 18 and 35 years old in good health and CMV-seropositive. Specimen: PBMCs. This chain uses TRBV6-4 with TRBJ2-3, with unresolved D. The CDR3 is CASSEETATDTQYF. The CDR3 DNA is TGTGCCAGCAGTGAGGAGACCGCCACAGATACGCAGTATTTT.